This T cell receptor beta chain was sequenced in a study of T cells after yellow fever vaccination. V gave up 4 bases and J gave up 8 bases; unmatched junction bases: 11. CDR3 length equals 15 residues. The germline V gene encodes CDR1 SGHDT and CDR2 YYEEEE. This clonotype was seen repeatedly, ten times or more. The 5'RACE template-switching step produced TCR cDNA and added a universal primer site and UMIs. A single record per CDR3 protein comes from TCRdb applying MiXCR to the 5' RACE reads. The repertoire has 150,000 or so distinct CDR3 sequences, 6% to 7.5% of them found once; the top ten carry 2.5%.

This chain joins TRBV5-6 and TRBJ2-1; TRBD2 matches 8 bases. Sequences were derived from CD4+ T cells sorted from PBMCs, sampled 5 days after the first yellow fever vaccination. The sequence came from a man younger than 30 who received the YFV17D yellow fever vaccine. The CDR3: CASSRPGLAKYEQFF. CDR3 nucleotides: TGTGCCAGCAGCCGTCCAGGACTAGCCAAGTATGAGCAGTTCTTC.